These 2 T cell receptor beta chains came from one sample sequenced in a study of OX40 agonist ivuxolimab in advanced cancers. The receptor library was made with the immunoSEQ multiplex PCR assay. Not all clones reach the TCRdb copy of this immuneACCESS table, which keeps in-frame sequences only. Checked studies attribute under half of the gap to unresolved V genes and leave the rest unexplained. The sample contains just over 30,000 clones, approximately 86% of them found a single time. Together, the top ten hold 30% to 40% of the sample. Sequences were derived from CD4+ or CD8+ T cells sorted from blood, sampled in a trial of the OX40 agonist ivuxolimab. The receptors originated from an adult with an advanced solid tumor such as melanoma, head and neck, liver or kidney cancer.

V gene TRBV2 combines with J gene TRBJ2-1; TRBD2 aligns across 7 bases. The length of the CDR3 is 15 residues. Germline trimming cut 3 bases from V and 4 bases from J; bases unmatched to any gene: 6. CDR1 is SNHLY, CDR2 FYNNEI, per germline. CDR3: CASSDGLAEYNEQFF. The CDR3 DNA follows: TGTGCCAGCAGTGACGGTCTAGCGGAATACAATGAGCAGTTCTTC.

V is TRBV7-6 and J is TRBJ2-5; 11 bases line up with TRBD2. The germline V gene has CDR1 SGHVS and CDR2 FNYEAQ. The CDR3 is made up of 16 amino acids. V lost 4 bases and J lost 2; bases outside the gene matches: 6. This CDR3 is CASSSLLAGAQETQYF. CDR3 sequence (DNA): TGTGCCAGCAGCTCTCTACTAGCGGGAGCTCAAGAGACCCAGTACTTC.